Described below is a single TCR beta chain sequence and its context. Germline V gene lookup returns CDR1 MNHEY and CDR2 SVGEGT. The trim removed 2 bases at V and 2 bases at J, leaving 2 bases unmatched. The CDR3 is made up of 14 amino acids. The data derive from a study of response to subunit inactivated influenza vaccine. TCRdb fed the RT-PCR reads into MiXCR, producing one record per CDR3 protein. The table has over 650,000 distinct CDR3 sequences, around 18% seen once. The chain combines TRBV6-2 or TRBV6-3 with TRBJ1-1; 7 nucleotides align to TRBD1. Sequenced material: PBMCs from blood, taken about 5 days after vaccination. The source of this sequence is a man aged 50 to 59 who received an inactivated influenza vaccine. For the CDR3, the DNA is TGTGCCAGCAGTTACGGGGACAGTAACACTGAAGCTTTCTTT. As protein: CASSYGDSNTEAFF.